A single sample gave rise to the 20 T cell receptor beta chains below, sequenced in a study of regulatory T cells in long-lasting Graves disease listed by TCRdb under 2021. The method was multiplex PCR. The data were produced on an Illumina HiSeq 4000. CDR3 regions were amplified by Arm-PCR with iRepertoire HTBI primers to construct TCR beta libraries. TCRdb passed the public sequencing reads through fastp at Q25 and MiXCR, retaining productive beta sequences. Rows merge per CDR3 protein into single entries with the most common DNA and genes. Across this sample there are about 360,000 distinct CDR3 sequences, with around 15% seen only once. Around 20% of the sample is held by the ten biggest clonotypes. The intended sense of this specimen's time point label: newly diagnosed GD, antithyroid drugs for less than 3 months. For both TCR sequencing and RNA sequencing, RNA was extracted from PBMCs in TRIzol.

The same specimen was also included in a second study, on T cells in Graves' hyperthyroidism and ophthalmopathy.

Sequenced material: peripheral blood mononuclear cells (PBMCs), taken at new diagnosis, from a patient treated with antithyroid drugs. The receptors derive from a woman aged 18-35 years with Graves disease. Donor details come from another sample of the same person, matched by shared clones.

About this clonotype itself: Without the conserved terminal phenylalanine or tryptophan, this CDR3 likely stems from a read error. V gene TRBV5-1 combines with J gene TRBJ1-1, with 8 bases aligning to TRBD1. V shed 5 bases, J shed 4 bases, and the junction held 7 bases outside the gene matches. This CDR3 has 14 residues. CDR1 and CDR2 from the germline V gene are SGHRS and YFSETQ. CDR3 DNA: TGCGCCAGCAGTCCAGGGGGCGGGGGCACTGAAGCTTTCCTT. Translated: CASSPGGGGTEAFL.

This clonotype has a count of ten or more. This CDR3 is CASMGRPQETQYF. The CDR3 nucleotides read TGTGCCAGCATGGGCAGACCCCAAGAGACCCAGTACTTC. The chain links TRBV2 to TRBJ2-5; the D is unclear. The V gene lost 7 bases and the J gene lost 1 base, with 10 bases spanning the gap. The CDR3 is 13 residues long. Germline CDR1 and CDR2: SNHLY and FYNNEI.

This clonotype was seen ten or more times. The rearrangement uses TRBV27 and TRBJ2-7, with 8 bases matching TRBD1. The CDR3 is 14 amino acids. Trimming removed 8 bases from V and 1 base from J; junction bases left unmatched: 7. CDR1 and CDR2 from the germline V gene are MNHEY and SMNVEV (reference sequence). This CDR3 is CASQPGQASYEQYF. The DNA for the CDR3 is TGTGCCAGCCAACCGGGACAGGCTTCCTACGAGCAGTACTTC.

A few counts support this clonotype. The CDR3 DNA reads as TGCAGCGTTGCCTCCCAGGTGGGGACCGGGGAGCTGTTTTTT. Protein: CSVASQVGTGELFF. This sequence joins TRBV29-1 and TRBJ2-2; D gene unclear. The CDR3 is made up of 14 amino acids. From germline, CDR1 is SQVTM and CDR2 ANQGSEA. With 4 bases removed from V and 5 bases from J, the gap between germline ends came to 14 bases.

This clonotype was detected many times. The chain couples TRBV6-5 to TRBJ2-7; 9 nucleotides align to TRBD2. CDR1 and CDR2 (germline): MNHEY, SVGAGI. V lost 3 bases and J lost 6; bases outside the gene matches: 9. The CDR3 length is 15 residues. The CDR3 is CASSYQSGRPVEQYF. CDR3 nucleotides: TGTGCCAGCAGTTATCAAAGCGGGAGGCCCGTCGAGCAGTACTTC.

This clonotype has a handful of counts. The chain joins TRBV27 to TRBJ1-1; possibly TRBD1 for D (6 bases). The germline V and J ends were trimmed by 0 bases and 8 bases, with 10 bases remaining between them. This CDR3 has 13 residues. The germline gives CDR1 MNHEY, CDR2 SMNVEV (reference sequence). CDR3 DNA sequence: TGTGCCAGCAGTTTATCGCAAGGACAGGAAGCTTTCTTT. Translated, it gives CASSLSQGQEAFF.

For the CDR3, the DNA is TGTGCCAGCAGTGCAAGCAGTAACTATGGCTACACCTTC. Protein product: CASSASSNYGYTF. The rearrangement links TRBV2 to TRBJ1-2; D is uncertain. Trimming pared 4 bases from V and 1 base from J, leaving 7 bases between. Per germline, CDR1 SNHLY and CDR2 FYNNEI. The CDR3 loop spans 13 amino acids.

There are many counts of this clonotype. The rearrangement links TRBV7-3 to TRBJ2-3, with D perhaps matching TRBD2 (5 bases). Germline values: CDR1 SGHTA, CDR2 FQGTGA. The CDR3 runs to 14 residues. V was pared by 3 bases and J by 2 bases, with 9 bases between. The CDR3 DNA sequence: TGTGCCAGCAGCTTCACCCGGGACACAGATACGCAGTATTTT. Translation: CASSFTRDTDTQYF.

This clonotype was detected many times. The rearrangement links TRBV5-1 to TRBJ2-3; either TRBD1 or TRBD2 may fit D (6 bases each). The CDR3 contains 15 residues. Trimming removed 7 bases from V and 0 bases from J, with 15 bases in between. In germline, CDR1 is SGHRS, CDR2 YFSETQ. CDR3 protein: CASSSGGPSTDTQYF. The CDR3 region has the DNA TGCGCCAGCTCCTCCGGGGGCCCGAGCACAGATACGCAGTATTTT.

This clonotype was counted ten times or more. The rearrangement links TRBV11-2 to TRBJ2-2, with a possible D match to TRBD2 (6 bases). The CDR3 has 16 residues. The V end was cut by 4 bases, the J end by 5 bases, with 17 bases between. The germline CDR1 and CDR2 sequences are SGHAT and FQNNGV. The CDR3 DNA sequence: TGTGCCAGCAGCTCCTTCACGGGCGGGGAGACCGGGGAGCTGTTTTTT. Translated, it gives CASSSFTGGETGELFF.

Comment on this clonotype: One base separates it from a far larger clone, so it is likely a read error. The chain carries TRBV28 and TRBJ2-1; TRBD2 aligns across 7 bases. The J call may be wrong; the DNA end is better matched by TRBJ2-5. Germline assignment: CDR1 MDHEN and CDR2 SYDVKM. This CDR3 is 14 amino acids long. This CDR3 reads CASSILLAEETQYF. The CDR3, as DNA: TGTGCCAGCAGTATTCTCCTAGCGGAAGAGACCCAGTACTTC.

At least ten counts were recorded for this clonotype. The chain recombines TRBV3-1 with TRBJ2-1; 7 bases match TRBD1. Germline V lookup: CDR1 LGHDT, CDR2 YNNKEL (reference sequence). Trimming at V came to 4 bases and at J to 7 bases, leaving 10 bases not matched to a gene. This CDR3 is built from 15 residues. The CDR3 protein is CASSPQTGLFNEQFF. CDR3 DNA sequence: TGTGCCAGCAGCCCCCAGACAGGGTTGTTTAATGAGCAGTTCTTC.

This clonotype was seen ten or more times. The V and J genes are TRBV11-2 and TRBJ2-7; a possible D gene is TRBD1 (6 bases). The V gene lost 5 bases and the J gene lost 1 base, with 15 bases spanning the gap. This CDR3 contains 15 residues. Germline lookup yields CDR1 SGHAT and CDR2 FQNNGV. CDR3 region: CASSPGMRGSYEQYF. CDR3 DNA sequence: TGTGCCAGCAGCCCAGGGATGAGGGGGTCCTACGAGCAGTACTTC.

This clonotype was seen a handful of times. The V call is TRBV20-1, the J call TRBJ1-2; D not certain. Germline CDR1 DFQATT, CDR2 SNEGSKA (reference sequence). The V and J ends lost 3 bases and 8 bases respectively, with 16 bases between them. The CDR3 loop spans 13 amino acids. The CDR3 region is CSASVERVGGYTF. CDR3 sequence (DNA): TGCAGTGCTAGTGTGGAACGGGTAGGGGGCTACACCTTC.

The chain uses TRBV20-1 and TRBJ1-2; possible D gene TRBD1, 5 bases. The CDR3 spans 14 residues. Germline CDR1 reads DFQATT; CDR2 reads SNEGSKA (reference sequence). V was trimmed by 0 bases and J by 7 bases, leaving 15 bases between them. CDR3 sequence (DNA): TGCAGTGCTAGAGATGGGGGAGGGCTGGGTGGCTACACCTTC. Translating it yields CSARDGGGLGGYTF.

This clonotype was picked up many times. V is TRBV5-1 and J is TRBJ2-1; no clear D gene. The CDR3 sequence is 13 residues long. Germline V lookup: CDR1 SGHRS, CDR2 YFSETQ. Deletions cut 0 bases from V and 12 bases from J, with 13 bases between. This CDR3 reads CASSLGVADSQFF. CDR3 sequence (DNA): TGCGCCAGCAGCTTGGGCGTCGCAGACTCGCAGTTCTTC.

This clonotype was counted only a few times. The junction departs from the called germline gene at one end, perhaps through a read error. This rearrangement joins TRBV6-2 or TRBV6-3 to TRBJ1-1; no definite D call. CDR3 size: 12 residues. CDR1 is MNHEY, CDR2 SVGEGT, per germline. The CDR3 spells CASSPGKSGVVF. Here the CDR3 DNA reads TGTGCCAGCAGTCCAGGAAAGTCGGGCGTGGTCTTT.

The chain employs TRBV19 and TRBJ2-7; maybe TRBD1 (5 bases). Trimming stripped 6 bases from V and 7 bases from J, with 16 bases between. Germline loops: CDR1 LNHDA, CDR2 SQIVND (reference sequence). This CDR3 region has 13 residues. As DNA, the CDR3 is TGTGCCAGTAGCCAACAGGCCACCGGGGAGCAGTACTTC. Its translation is CASSQQATGEQYF.

This clonotype was seen many times. The chain is built from TRBV20-1 and TRBJ1-1, with TRBD1 matching 7 bases. Germline CDR1 is DFQATT and CDR2 is SNEGSKA (reference sequence). V dropped 5 bases and J dropped 8; count of bases not matched to a gene: 5. There are 11 residues in the CDR3. Here the CDR3 DNA reads TGCAGTGCTCCAGGGACAGCCGAAGCTTTCTTT. It specifies CSAPGTAEAFF.

This chain uses TRBV2 with TRBJ1-6; D remains ambiguous. In germline, CDR1 is SNHLY, CDR2 FYNNEI. The germline V and J ends were trimmed by 1 base and 9 bases, with 13 bases remaining between them. The CDR3 sequence is 15 residues long. CDR3 residues: CASSEDTRSVSPLHF. Written as DNA, the CDR3 is TGTGCCAGCAGTGAAGACACCAGGTCCGTTTCACCCCTCCACTTT.